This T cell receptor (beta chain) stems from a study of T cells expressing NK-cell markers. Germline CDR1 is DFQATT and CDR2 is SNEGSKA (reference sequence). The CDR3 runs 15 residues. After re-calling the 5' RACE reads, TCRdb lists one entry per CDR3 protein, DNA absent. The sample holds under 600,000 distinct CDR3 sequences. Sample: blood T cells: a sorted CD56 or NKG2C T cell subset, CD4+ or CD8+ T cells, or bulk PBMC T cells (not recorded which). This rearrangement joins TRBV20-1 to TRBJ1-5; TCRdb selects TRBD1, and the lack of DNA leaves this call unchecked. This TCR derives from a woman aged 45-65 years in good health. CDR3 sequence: CSARVGGISNQPQHF.